One and the same sample provided the 12 T cell receptor beta chains below, sequenced in a study of CD8 T cells in Susac syndrome. When the RNA was reverse transcribed, random hexamers were used with an input of roughly 0.45 to 1 ug. One entry per CDR3 protein results from TCRdb running MiXCR on the immunoSEQ multiplex PCR reads. The table has under 200,000 distinct CDR3 sequences, approximately 94% seen once; the top ten hold roughly 0.11%. The sequencing input was CD4+ T cells from PBMCs. The receptor set was obtained from a human donor with Susac syndrome.

The chain has TRBV21-1 and TRBJ1-5; TRBD1 is taken as the D call from the table, unchecked against the DNA. TRBV21-1 is annotated as a pseudogene. This CDR3 contains 14 residues. CDR3: CASGQGVSNQPQHF. The CDR3 bases are TGTGCCAGCGGACAGGGGGTTAGCAATCAGCCCCAGCATTTT.

The gene calls are TRBV7-6 and TRBJ1-2; D remains unclear. The germline CDR1 and CDR2 sequences are SGHVS and FNYEAQ. CDR3 length equals 14 residues. V lost 8 bases and J lost 4, with 17 bases in between. In nucleotides, the CDR3 is TGTGCCAGCCCAACGGGCGGCGGAGTCTATGGCTACACCTTC. It specifies CASPTGGGVYGYTF.

This clonotype has just one count. The chain is built from TRBV30 and TRBJ1-5; TRBD1 matches 9 bases. CDR3 size: 14 residues. Trimming removed 2 bases from V and 8 bases from J; junction bases left unmatched: 7. From germline, CDR1 is GTSNPN and CDR2 SVGIG (reference sequence). For the CDR3, the DNA is TGTGCCTGGAGTAGGGGGACAGGGTACGAGCCCCAGCATTTT. Translation: CAWSRGTGYEPQHF.

This sequence joins TRBV23-1 and TRBJ2-2, with a possible D match to TRBD2 (5 bases). TRBV23-1 is an ORF; its function is uncertain. This CDR3 region has 17 residues. Trimming removed 3 bases from V and 5 bases from J, with 19 bases in between. DNA for the CDR3: TGCGCCAGCAGTCACCCCGGGCAGGACTTACGGACCGGGGAGCTGTTTTTT. This gives the protein CASSHPGQDLRTGELFF.

CDR3 loop: CSVEFPSYEQYF. CDR3 bases: TGCAGCGTTGAATTTCCATCCTACGAGCAGTACTTC. The chain joins TRBV29-1 to TRBJ2-7, with no clear D. V was clipped by 2 bases and J by 1 base, with 6 bases between them. The CDR3 contains 12 residues. From germline, CDR1 is SQVTM and CDR2 ANQGSEA.

This chain links TRBV12-3 or TRBV12-4 with TRBJ1-5; D perhaps matches TRBD1 (6 bases). This CDR3 spans 15 amino acids. Trimming removed 1 base from V and 3 bases from J, with 10 bases in between. CDR3 sequence (DNA): TGTGCCAGCAGTTTAGGGGGGCCGCTCAATCAGCCCCAGCATTTT. Translation: CASSLGGPLNQPQHF.

A single count supports this clonotype. The chain links TRBV7-9 to TRBJ1-4; a possible D gene is TRBD1 (6 bases). Germline CDR1 and CDR2: SEHNR and FQNEAQ (reference sequence). This CDR3 has 19 amino acids. Trimming removed 3 bases from V and 2 bases from J, with 22 bases in between. CDR3 sequence reads: CASSFPPNPAGHTNEKLFF. CDR3 nucleotides: TGTGCCAGCAGCTTCCCCCCCAATCCCGCGGGACACACTAATGAAAAACTGTTTTTT.

The chain has TRBV10-3 and TRBJ2-1; 9 positions agree with TRBD2. The CDR3 is made up of 12 amino acids. J was trimmed by 10 bases and V by 6 bases; bases with no gene match: 4. CDR1 and CDR2 (germline): ENHRY, SYGVKD. The DNA of the CDR3 is TGTGCCATCAGCCCTAGCGGGGAAGAGCAGTTCTTC. It is translated as CAISPSGEEQFF.

This clonotype was seen just once. The chain carries TRBV20-1 and TRBJ2-7; 7 bases line up with TRBD2. This CDR3 is 16 amino acids long. Germline V gives CDR1 DFQATT, CDR2 SNEGSKA (reference sequence). Trimming cost V 6 bases and J 5 bases; bases outside gene matches: 19. Here the CDR3 DNA reads TGCAGTGCCCGCCCCAGGATAGCGGGTTCCAGGGACGAGCAGTACTTC. It yields the protein CSARPRIAGSRDEQYF.

The CDR3 spells CSARSAGGESYNEQFF. For the CDR3, the DNA is TGCAGTGCTAGGTCAGCGGGGGGTGAATCCTACAATGAGCAGTTCTTC. V and J are TRBV20-1 and TRBJ2-1; 9 nucleotides match TRBD2. Trimming cost V 3 bases and J 1 base; bases outside gene matches: 7. This CDR3 has 16 amino acids. The germline V gene encodes CDR1 DFQATT and CDR2 SNEGSKA (reference sequence).

This chain joins TRBV20-1 and TRBJ1-5; perhaps TRBD1 as D (6 bases). CDR3 size: 15 residues. The germline V gene has CDR1 DFQATT and CDR2 SNEGSKA (reference sequence). V shed 0 bases and J shed 6 bases, with 15 bases lying between them. The CDR3 protein is CSARDPGGAGQPQHF. The CDR3 nucleotides read TGCAGTGCTAGAGATCCTGGGGGGGCCGGTCAGCCCCAGCATTTT.

The V and J genes are TRBV12-3 or TRBV12-4 and TRBJ2-1, with D tentatively TRBD2 (6 bases). V lost 5 bases and J lost 10, with 15 bases in between. The CDR3 has 13 residues. This CDR3 is CASSAKEGSEQFF. The DNA of the CDR3 is TGTGCCAGCAGTGCCAAGGAGGGGTCAGAGCAGTTCTTC.